This T cell receptor beta chain was sequenced during a study of shared clonotypes between healthy human individuals. Genomic DNA per cell subset filled all wells of several immunoSEQ plates. Produced via immunoSEQ multiplex PCR; TCRdb's table is partial and in-frame only. The table shows about 1,500,000 clones, with roughly 96% occurring only once. J gave up 4 bases and V 6 bases, and 4 bases lay outside the gene matches. The CDR3 covers 13 residues. Germline V gene sequence: CDR1 SNHLY, CDR2 FYNNEI. This sequence joins TRBV2 and TRBJ1-1; TRBD1 agrees at 8 bases. Sequenced material: naive CD4+ T cells sorted from blood. Subset reported: CD45RA+ positively selected. This TCR was sampled from a man under 40 in good health. The CDR3 spells CASRATGGTEAFF. In DNA form, the CDR3 reads TGTGCCAGCAGAGCCACAGGGGGCACTGAAGCTTTCTTT. Drawing the rest from reference TRBV2 and TRBJ1-1, the complete variable domain is EPEVTQTPSHQVTQMGQEVILRCVPISNHLYFYWYRQILGQKVEFLVSFYNNEISEKSEIFDDQFSVERPDGSNFTLKIRSTKLEDSAMYFCASRATGGTEAFFGQGTRLTVV.